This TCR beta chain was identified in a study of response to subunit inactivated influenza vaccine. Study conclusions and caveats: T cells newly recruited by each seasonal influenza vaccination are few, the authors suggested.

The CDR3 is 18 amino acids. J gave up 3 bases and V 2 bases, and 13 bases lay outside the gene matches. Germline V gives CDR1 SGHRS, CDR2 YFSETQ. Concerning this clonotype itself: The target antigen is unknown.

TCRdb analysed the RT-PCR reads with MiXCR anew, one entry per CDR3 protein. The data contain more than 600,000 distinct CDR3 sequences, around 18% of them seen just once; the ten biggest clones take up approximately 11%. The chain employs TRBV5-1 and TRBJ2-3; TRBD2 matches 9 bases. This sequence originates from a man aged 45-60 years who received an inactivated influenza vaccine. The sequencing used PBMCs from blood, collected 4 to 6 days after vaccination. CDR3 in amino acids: CASSLTAGLARSTDTQYF. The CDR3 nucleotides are TGCGCCAGCAGCTTAACAGCAGGACTAGCGCGAAGTACAGATACGCAGTATTTT.